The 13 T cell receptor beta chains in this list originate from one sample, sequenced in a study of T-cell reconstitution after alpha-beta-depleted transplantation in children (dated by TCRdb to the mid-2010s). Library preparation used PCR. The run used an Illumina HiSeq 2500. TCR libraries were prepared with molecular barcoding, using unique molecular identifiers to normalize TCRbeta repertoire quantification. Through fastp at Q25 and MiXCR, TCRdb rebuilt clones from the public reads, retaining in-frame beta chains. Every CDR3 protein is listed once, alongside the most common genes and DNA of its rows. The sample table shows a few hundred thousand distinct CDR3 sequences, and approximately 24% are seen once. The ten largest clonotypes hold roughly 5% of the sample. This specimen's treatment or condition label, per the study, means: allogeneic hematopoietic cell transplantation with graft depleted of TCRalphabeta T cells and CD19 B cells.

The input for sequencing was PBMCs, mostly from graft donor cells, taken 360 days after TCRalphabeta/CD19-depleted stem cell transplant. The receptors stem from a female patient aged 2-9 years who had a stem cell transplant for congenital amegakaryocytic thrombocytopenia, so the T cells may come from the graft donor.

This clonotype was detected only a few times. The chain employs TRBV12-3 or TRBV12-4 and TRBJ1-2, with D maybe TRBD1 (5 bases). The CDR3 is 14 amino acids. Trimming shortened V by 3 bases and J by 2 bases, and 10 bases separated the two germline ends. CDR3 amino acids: CASSFSGGNYGYTF. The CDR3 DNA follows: TGTGCCAGCAGTTTCTCGGGGGGGAACTATGGCTACACCTTC.

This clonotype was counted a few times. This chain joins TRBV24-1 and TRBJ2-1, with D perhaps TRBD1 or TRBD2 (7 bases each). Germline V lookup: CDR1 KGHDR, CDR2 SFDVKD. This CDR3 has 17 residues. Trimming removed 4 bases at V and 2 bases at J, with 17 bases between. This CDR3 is CATSDPQGEGAYNEQFF. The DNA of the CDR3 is TGTGCCACCAGTGACCCCCAGGGGGAGGGGGCCTACAATGAGCAGTTCTTC.

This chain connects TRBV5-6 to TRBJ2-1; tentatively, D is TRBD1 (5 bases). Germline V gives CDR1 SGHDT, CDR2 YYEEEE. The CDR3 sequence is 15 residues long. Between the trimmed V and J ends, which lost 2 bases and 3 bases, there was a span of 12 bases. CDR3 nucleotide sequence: TGTGCCAGCAGCTTTTCAGGGTCCTTCTACAATGAGCAGTTCTTC. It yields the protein CASSFSGSFYNEQFF. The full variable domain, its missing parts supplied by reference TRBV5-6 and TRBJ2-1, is DAGVTQSPTHLIKTRGQQVTLRCSPKSGHDTVSWYQQALGQGPQFIFQYYEEEERQRGNFPDRFSGHQFPNYSSELNVNALLLGDSALYLCASSFSGSFYNEQFFGPGTRLTVL.

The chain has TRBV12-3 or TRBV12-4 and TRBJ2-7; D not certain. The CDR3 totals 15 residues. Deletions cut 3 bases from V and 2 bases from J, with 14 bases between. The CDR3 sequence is CASSFAATPTYEQYF. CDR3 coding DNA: TGTGCCAGCAGTTTCGCGGCTACCCCTACCTACGAGCAGTACTTC.

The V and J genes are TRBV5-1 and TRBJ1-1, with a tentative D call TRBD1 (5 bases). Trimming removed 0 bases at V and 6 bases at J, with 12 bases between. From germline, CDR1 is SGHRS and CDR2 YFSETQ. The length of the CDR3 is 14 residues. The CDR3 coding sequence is TGCGCCAGCAGCTTGGTTACAGGATACTCTGAAGCTTTCTTT. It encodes CASSLVTGYSEAFF.

This CDR3 reads CSARDFGSSSYNSPLHF. The CDR3 bases are TGCAGTGCTAGAGATTTCGGGAGTAGCTCCTATAATTCACCCCTCCACTTT. V usage is TRBV20-1 and J usage is TRBJ1-6; D gene uncertain. Germline lookup yields CDR1 DFQATT and CDR2 SNEGSKA (reference sequence). V dropped 0 bases and J dropped 0 bases, with 12 bases sitting between them. The CDR3 spans 17 residues.

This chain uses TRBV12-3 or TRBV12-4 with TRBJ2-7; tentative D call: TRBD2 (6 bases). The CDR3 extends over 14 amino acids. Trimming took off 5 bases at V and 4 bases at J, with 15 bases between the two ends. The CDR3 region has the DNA TGTGCCAGCAGTCAAAGCGGGCGGGTGTACGAGCAGTACTTC. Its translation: CASSQSGRVYEQYF.

The CDR3 DNA sequence: TGTGCCAGCTCACTCGGACAGGCACAGGAGCAGTACTTC. This codes for CASSLGQAQEQYF. The rearrangement joins TRBV18 to TRBJ2-7, with 7 bases lining up with TRBD1. From germline, CDR1 is KGHSH and CDR2 LQKENI. Trimming cost V 4 bases and J 7 bases; bases outside gene matches: 7. The CDR3 spans 13 residues.

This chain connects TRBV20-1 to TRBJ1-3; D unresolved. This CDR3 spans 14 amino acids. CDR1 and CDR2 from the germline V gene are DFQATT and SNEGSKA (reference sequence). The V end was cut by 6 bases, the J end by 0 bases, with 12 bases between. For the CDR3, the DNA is TGCAGTGCCGAAACCCCCTTCTCTGGAAACACCATATATTTT. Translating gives CSAETPFSGNTIYF.

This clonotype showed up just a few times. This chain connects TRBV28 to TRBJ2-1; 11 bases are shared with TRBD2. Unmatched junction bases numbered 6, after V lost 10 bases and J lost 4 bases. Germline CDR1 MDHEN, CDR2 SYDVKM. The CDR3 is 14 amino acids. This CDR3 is CATLSSGRYNEQFF. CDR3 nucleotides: TGTGCCACCCTATCTAGCGGGAGGTACAATGAGCAGTTCTTC.

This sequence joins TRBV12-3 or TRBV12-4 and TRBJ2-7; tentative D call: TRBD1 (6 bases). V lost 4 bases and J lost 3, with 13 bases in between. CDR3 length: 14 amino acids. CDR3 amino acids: CASSSSSDSYEQYF. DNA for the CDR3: TGTGCCAGCAGTTCCTCTTCGGACAGCTACGAGCAGTACTTC.

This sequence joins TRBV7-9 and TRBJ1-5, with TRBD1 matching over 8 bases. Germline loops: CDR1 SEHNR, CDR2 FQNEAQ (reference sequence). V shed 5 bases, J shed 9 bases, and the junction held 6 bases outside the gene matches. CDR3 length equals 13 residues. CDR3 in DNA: TGTGCCAGCAGCGACAGGGGCCGAGGGCCCCAGCATTTT. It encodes CASSDRGRGPQHF.

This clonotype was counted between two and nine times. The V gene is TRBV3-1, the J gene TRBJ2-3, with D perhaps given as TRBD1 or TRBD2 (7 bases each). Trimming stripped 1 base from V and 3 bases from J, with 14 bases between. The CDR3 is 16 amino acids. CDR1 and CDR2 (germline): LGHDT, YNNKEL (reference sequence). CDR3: CASSQAGGALTDTQYF. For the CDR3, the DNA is TGTGCCAGCAGCCAAGCAGGGGGGGCCCTGACAGATACGCAGTATTTT.